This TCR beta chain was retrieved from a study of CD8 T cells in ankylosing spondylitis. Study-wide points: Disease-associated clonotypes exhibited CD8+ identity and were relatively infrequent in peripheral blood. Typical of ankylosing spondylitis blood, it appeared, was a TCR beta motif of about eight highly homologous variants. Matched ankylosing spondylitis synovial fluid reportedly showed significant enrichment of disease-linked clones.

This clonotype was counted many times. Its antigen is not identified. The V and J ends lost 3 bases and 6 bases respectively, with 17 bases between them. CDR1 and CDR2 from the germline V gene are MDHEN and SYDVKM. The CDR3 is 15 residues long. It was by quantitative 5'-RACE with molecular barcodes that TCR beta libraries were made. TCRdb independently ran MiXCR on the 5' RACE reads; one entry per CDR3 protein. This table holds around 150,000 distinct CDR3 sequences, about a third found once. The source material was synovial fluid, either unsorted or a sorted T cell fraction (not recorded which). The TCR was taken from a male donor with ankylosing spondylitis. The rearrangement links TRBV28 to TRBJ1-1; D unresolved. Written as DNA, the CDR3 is TGTGCCAGCAGTTTTTTTGGGAGGGAGGGATCTGAAGCTTTCTTT. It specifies CASSFFGREGSEAFF.